Presented here are 14 T cell receptor beta chains from one specimen sequenced in a study of blood T cell repertoires in COVID-19. Sequenced by immunoSEQ multiplex PCR; TCRdb stores in-frame clones only, minus some. The table includes around 200,000 clones, about 90% detected once. Input material: PBMCs or T cells enriched from blood (not recorded which). The origin of the receptors is a man younger than 40 who had recovered from COVID-19.

The V and J genes are TRBV4-3 and TRBJ2-7; TRBD1 agrees at 7 bases. CDR1 is LGHNA, CDR2 YSLEER, per germline. The ends lost 4 bases at V and 3 bases at J; junction bases unmatched: 3. The CDR3 covers 13 residues. CDR3 DNA sequence: TGCGCCAGCAGCCCGAACAGGGGCTACGAGCAGTACTTC. It yields the protein CASSPNRGYEQYF.

This rearrangement joins TRBV23-1 to TRBJ2-1; TRBD1 matches 8 bases. TRBV23-1 is an ORF, with its function uncertain. The CDR3 loop spans 15 amino acids. V lost 2 bases, J lost 7 bases, and 7 bases stayed unmatched. DNA of the CDR3: TGCGCCAGCAGTCAACCACAGGGGGTAAATAATGAGCAGTTCTTC. It encodes CASSQPQGVNNEQFF.

V is TRBV5-4 and J is TRBJ2-7; 9 bases map to TRBD1. CDR1 is SGHNT, CDR2 YYREEE, per germline (reference sequence). The CDR3 has 16 residues. V dropped 4 bases and J dropped 1; count of bases not matched to a gene: 9. The CDR3 DNA is TGTGCCAGCAGCCCACGACAGGGGGAAGGATCCTACGAGCAGTACTTC. The encoded protein is CASSPRQGEGSYEQYF.

The sample holds many counts of this clone. The chain has TRBV4-1 and TRBJ2-7, with TRBD2 as a possible D gene (5 bases). Germline CDR1 MGHRA, CDR2 YSYEKL. Trimming removed 0 bases from V and 4 bases from J, with 16 bases in between. The CDR3 is made up of 16 amino acids. CDR3 amino acids: CASSQDWPGDSYEQYF. In nucleotides, the CDR3 is TGCGCCAGCAGCCAAGATTGGCCCGGGGATTCGTACGAGCAGTACTTC.

V and J are TRBV9 and TRBJ2-5; TRBD1 might be the D (6 bases). The CDR3 sequence is 14 residues long. Trimming took off 4 bases at V and 3 bases at J, with 13 bases between the two ends. Germline V gene data show CDR1 as SGDLS and CDR2 as YYNGEE. The CDR3 reads CASSFGQPEETQYF. The CDR3 DNA reads as TGTGCCAGCAGCTTCGGACAGCCAGAAGAGACCCAGTACTTC.

This clone came up once. The chain recombines TRBV5-1 with TRBJ2-1; D is perhaps TRBD1 (5 bases). CDR3 length equals 15 residues. The germline V gene encodes CDR1 SGHRS and CDR2 YFSETQ. V was shortened by 3 bases and J by 1 base, with 11 bases between the two germline ends. The CDR3: CASSSRVESYNEQFF. CDR3 bases: TGCGCCAGCAGCTCCAGGGTAGAGTCCTACAATGAGCAGTTCTTC.

The chain uses TRBV28 and TRBJ2-3; TRBD1 agrees at 8 bases. The CDR3 loop spans 16 amino acids. The germline V gene has CDR1 MDHEN and CDR2 SYDVKM. J was trimmed by 1 base and V by 2 bases; bases with no gene match: 5. The CDR3 reads CASSLVQGAGTDTQYF. CDR3 sequence (DNA): TGTGCCAGCAGTTTAGTCCAGGGGGCGGGCACAGATACGCAGTATTTT.

The genes are TRBV25-1 and TRBJ2-2, with 11 bases aligning to TRBD1. The V and J ends lost 3 bases and 5 bases, in that order; junction bases with no gene match: 5. Germline CDR1 reads MGHDK; CDR2 reads SYGVNS. The CDR3 length is 16 residues. The CDR3 is CASSETGTGGTGELFF. The CDR3 nucleotides read TGTGCCAGCAGTGAGACCGGGACAGGGGGTACCGGGGAGCTGTTTTTT.

The rearrangement uses TRBV5-1 and TRBJ2-5; D gene ambiguous. Germline V gene lookup returns CDR1 SGHRS and CDR2 YFSETQ. The length of the CDR3 is 14 residues. Trimming left V 0 bases short and J 4 bases short, with 10 bases between. CDR3 in DNA: TGCGCCAGCAGCTTGGTGTCAGTATTAGAGACCCAGTACTTC. Amino acids: CASSLVSVLETQYF.

The V and J genes are TRBV2 and TRBJ1-1, with TRBD1 as a possible D gene (6 bases). The CDR3 contains 14 residues. Per germline, CDR1 SNHLY and CDR2 FYNNEI. Trimming stripped 3 bases from V and 5 bases from J, with 13 bases between. This CDR3 reads CASSDSEGGTEAFF. The CDR3 DNA reads as TGTGCCAGCAGTGACAGTGAGGGGGGGACTGAAGCTTTCTTT.

V gene TRBV10-2 combines with J gene TRBJ2-1, with unresolved D. V lost 1 base to trimming and J lost 9 bases, with 7 bases between them. The CDR3 runs to 12 residues. CDR1 WSHSY and CDR2 SAAADI come from the germline V gene. The CDR3 is CASSEFRTEQFF. The CDR3 nucleotides are TGCGCCAGCAGTGAGTTTAGAACTGAGCAGTTCTTC.

The J gene is TRBJ2-1, the V gene TRBV5-1, with TRBD1 identical over 10 bases. The CDR3 totals 15 residues. CDR1 and CDR2 from the germline V gene are SGHRS and YFSETQ. Trimming at V came to 4 bases and at J to 5 bases, leaving 6 bases not matched to a gene. In DNA form, the CDR3 reads TGCGCCAGCAGCACCCCGGGACAGGGGAACAATGAGCAGTTCTTC. It codes for CASSTPGQGNNEQFF.

CDR3 sequence (DNA): TGTGCCAGCCGAGCAGCCGACTCGCGAGTTGGAAACACCATATATTTT. Protein product: CASRAADSRVGNTIYF. The chain recombines TRBV7-9 with TRBJ1-3; D unresolved. CDR1 is SEHNR, CDR2 FQNEAQ, per germline (reference sequence). CDR3 length: 16 amino acids. The V gene lost 8 bases and the J gene lost 3 bases, with 20 bases spanning the gap.

This chain links TRBV5-4 with TRBJ2-1; the match to TRBD1 covers 7 bases. Trimming at V came to 5 bases and at J to 0 bases, leaving 8 bases not matched to a gene. Germline CDR1 and CDR2: SGHNT and YYREEE (reference sequence). The CDR3 is 16 residues long. The DNA for the CDR3 is TGTGCCAGCAGTCGTCCGGGACAGAGCTCCTACAATGAGCAGTTCTTC. This codes for CASSRPGQSSYNEQFF.